These T cell receptor beta chains were read from a single sample in a study of T cells in narcolepsy. Repertoires were generated with immunoSEQ multiplex PCR, while TCRdb's copy carries only in-frame clones and drops some. The sample contains 25,000 to 35,000 clones, around four fifths of which appear only once. Sequenced sample: CD45RA- memory CD4+ T cells from PBMCs. Receptors were obtained from a human donor with narcolepsy. The CDR3 runs from the conserved cysteine through the conserved F or W. A D gene is named only where the DNA matches it firmly. Rows may omit the clone size; those that give it use once, few, many or a size class.

TRBJ2-7,TRBV11-1,NA,NA,CASSARPGGSYEQYF,TGTGCCAGCAGCGCCCGGCCCGGCGGGTCCTACGAGCAGTACTTC
TRBJ2-5,TRBV5-1,TRBD2,NA,CASAIQGLAEETQYF,TGCGCCAGCGCTATCCAGGGACTAGCGGAAGAGACCCAGTACTTC
TRBJ1-1,TRBV2,TRBD1,few,CASSEAHRGRHTEAFF,TGTGCCAGCAGTGAAGCGCACAGGGGGCGTCACACTGAAGCTTTCTTT
TRBJ2-3,TRBV11-2,TRBD2,once,CASSLEGGGADTQYF,TGTGCCAGCAGCTTAGAAGGCGGGGGGGCAGATACGCAGTATTTT
TRBJ1-1,TRBV6-5,NA,NA,CASSPTWQNTEAFF,TGTGCCAGCAGCCCCACTTGGCAGAACACTGAAGCTTTCTTT
TRBJ1-2,TRBV30,NA,NA,CAWSDQGNYGYTF,TGTGCCTGGAGTGATCAGGGAAACTATGGCTACACCTTC
TRBJ2-7,TRBV7-2,NA,NA,CASSLAIASYEQYF,TGTGCCAGCAGCTTAGCCATAGCGTCCTACGAGCAGTACTTC
TRBJ1-5,TRBV18,NA,NA,CASSQLGNQPQHF,TGTGCCAGCTCACAACTTGGAAATCAGCCCCAGCATTTT
TRBJ2-7,TRBV19,TRBD2,NA,CASSPDGTRGSEQYF,TGTGCCAGTAGTCCAGACGGGACTAGGGGCTCCGAGCAGTACTTC
TRBJ1-5,TRBV19,TRBD1,NA,CASSSSGTGGRQPQHF,TGTGCCAGTAGTAGTTCCGGGACAGGGGGTCGTCAGCCCCAGCATTTT
TRBJ1-5,TRBV29-1,TRBD1,NA,CSVGGGEWGNQPQHF,TGCAGCGTTGGAGGGGGCGAGTGGGGTAATCAGCCCCAGCATTTT
TRBJ1-1,TRBV5-4,NA,once,CASSLSGSQAFF,TGTGCCAGCAGCTTATCAGGCAGCCAAGCTTTCTTT
TRBJ2-3,TRBV11-2,NA,NA,CASSLDWDSTDTQYF,TGTGCCAGCAGCTTAGATTGGGACAGCACAGATACGCAGTATTTT
TRBJ2-3,TRBV5-4,TRBD1,NA,CASSSLGTGAGDTQYF,TGTGCCAGCAGCTCCCTCGGGACAGGGGCCGGGGATACGCAGTATTTT
TRBJ2-6,TRBV28,NA,NA,CASRGWGFSGANVLTF,TGTGCCAGCAGGGGATGGGGGTTCTCTGGGGCCAACGTCCTGACTTTC
TRBJ1-2,TRBV7-6,NA,NA,CASSKGPEYGYTF,TGTGCCAGCAGTAAGGGCCCGGAATATGGCTACACCTTC
TRBJ2-3,TRBV18,NA,NA,CASSPFGGGNTDTQYF,TGTGCCAGCTCACCTTTCGGGGGTGGGAACACAGATACGCAGTATTTT
TRBJ2-5,TRBV28,TRBD1,NA,CASRGTGELVTQYF,TGTGCCAGCCGGGGGACAGGGGAGTTGGTGACCCAGTACTTC
TRBJ1-6,TRBV19,NA,few,CASSIVLDSPLHF,TGTGCCAGTAGTATAGTGCTTGATTCACCCCTCCACTTT
TRBJ1-5,TRBV21-1,NA,once,CASRRPLLHWHHQPQHF,TGTGCCAGCAGGCGTCCGTTACTACATTGGCATCATCAGCCCCAGCATTTT
TRBJ2-5,TRBV5-1,NA,NA,CASSFGTRQLQETQYF,TGCGCCAGCAGCTTTGGGACACGACAACTACAAGAGACCCAGTACTTC
TRBJ1-2,TRBV6-1,TRBD1,NA,CASRSGTGGLGYTF,TGTGCCAGCAGATCCGGGACAGGGGGCTTGGGCTACACCTTC
TRBJ1-2,TRBV6-1,NA,NA,CASSVPGGVGGYTF,TGTGCCAGCAGTGTCCCCGGGGGCGTGGGTGGCTACACCTTC
TRBJ1-5,TRBV6-1,NA,NA,CASSEALRWGNQPQHF,TGTGCCAGCAGTGAAGCGCTTCGGTGGGGGAATCAGCCCCAGCATTTT
TRBJ2-3,TRBV19,NA,NA,CASSNQPADTQYF,TGTGCCAGTAGTAACCAGCCCGCAGATACGCAGTATTTT
TRBJ2-5,TRBV5-1,NA,NA,CASSLGLSRETQYF,TGCGCCAGCAGCCTCGGTCTCTCGAGGGAGACCCAGTACTTC
TRBJ2-1,TRBV5-1,TRBD2,NA,CASSSGLAGKYNEQFF,TGCGCCAGCAGCTCGGGACTAGCGGGGAAATACAATGAGCAGTTCTTC
TRBJ2-7,TRBV6-1,NA,NA,CASHKNEQYF,TGTGCCAGCCACAAGAACGAGCAGTACTTC
TRBJ1-5,TRBV28,TRBD1,NA,CASSLLGQGGQPQHF,TGTGCCAGCAGTTTGTTGGGACAGGGCGGTCAGCCCCAGCATTTT
TRBJ2-7,TRBV6-4,NA,NA,CASNESYEQYF,TGTGCCAGCAACGAATCCTACGAGCAGTACTTC
TRBJ1-6,TRBV5-4,TRBD1,once,CASSLQTGEGSPLHF,TGTGCCAGCAGCCTTCAGACAGGGGAAGGTTCACCCCTCCACTTT
TRBJ1-2,TRBV18,NA,once,CASSPLPGPGTDYTF,TGTGCCAGCTCACCACTACCGGGTCCTGGTACCGACTACACCTTC
TRBJ1-1,TRBV19,NA,NA,CASSIIGAEAFF,TGTGCCAGTAGTATAATCGGTGCGGAAGCTTTCTTT
TRBJ2-7,TRBV30,NA,NA,CASSKSAYSYEQYF,TGTGCCTCCTCCAAAAGCGCCTACTCCTACGAGCAGTACTTC
TRBJ2-3,TRBV30,TRBD2,NA,CAWSVGGLADTQYF,TGTGCCTGGAGTGTAGGGGGACTAGCAGATACGCAGTATTTT
TRBJ2-3,TRBV6-1,NA,few,CASSEGVPGDTQYF,TGTGCCAGCAGTGAAGGGGTCCCGGGGGATACGCAGTATTTT
TRBJ1-2,TRBV6-5,NA,NA,CASTQGGRGGYGYTF,TGTGCCAGCACCCAAGGTGGTCGCGGGGGGTATGGCTACACCTTC
TRBJ2-6,TRBV25-1,NA,NA,CASSEYLGANVLTF,TGTGCCAGCAGTGAATACCTAGGGGCCAACGTCCTGACTTTC
TRBJ1-1,TRBV5-8,NA,few,CASSLLRGGEAFF,TGTGCCAGCAGCTTGCTCAGGGGCGGTGAAGCTTTCTTT
TRBJ1-5,TRBV7-8,NA,once,CASSLARENQPQHF,TGTGCCAGCAGCTTAGCGCGCGAGAATCAGCCCCAGCATTTT
TRBJ1-1,TRBV5-1,TRBD1,NA,CASSLGQGRPEAFF,TGCGCCAGCAGCTTGGGACAGGGCAGGCCCGAAGCTTTCTTT
TRBJ2-7,TRBV11-2,NA,NA,CASSVEVQGYEQYF,TGTGCCAGCAGCGTAGAGGTCCAAGGGTACGAGCAGTACTTC
TRBJ1-2,TRBV14,NA,few,CASSQQMGDGYTF,TGTGCCAGCAGCCAGCAGATGGGGGACGGCTACACCTTC
TRBJ2-1,TRBV29-1,NA,once,CSVPRGGSYNEQFF,TGCAGCGTCCCGAGGGGGGGCTCCTACAATGAGCAGTTCTTC
TRBJ1-1,TRBV10-3,NA,few,CAISNGNRETEAFF,TGTGCCATCAGCAACGGGAACAGGGAGACCGAAGCTTTCTTT
TRBJ1-2,TRBV6-5,TRBD1,NA,CASSYSDRGNYGYTF,TGTGCCAGCAGTTACTCGGACAGGGGCAACTATGGCTACACCTTC
TRBJ2-3,TRBV5-6,NA,NA,CASSLVTTLGRVTDTQYF,TGTGCCAGCAGCTTGGTTACGACCCTAGGTCGGGTCACAGATACGCAGTATTTT
TRBJ2-2,TRBV5-4,NA,NA,CASSLDGGGARTGELFF,TGTGCCAGCAGCTTGGATGGCGGGGGCGCCCGGACCGGGGAGCTGTTTTTT
TRBJ1-4,TRBV29-1,NA,NA,CSVANSRGGEKLFF,TGCAGCGTCGCCAACTCCAGGGGAGGTGAAAAACTGTTTTTT